The 22 T cell receptor beta chains below all came from one sample that was sequenced in a study of blood T cell repertoires in COVID-19. This table comes from immunoSEQ multiplex PCR, and its TCRdb copy is limited to in-frame clones, with some not included. In the table there are 300,000 to 400,000 clones, 85% to 90% of which are singletons. The sequencing input was PBMCs or T cells enriched from blood (not recorded which). These receptor sequences come from a young man who had recovered from COVID-19.

The chain is built from TRBV12-3 or TRBV12-4 and TRBJ1-1, with D tentatively TRBD1 (6 bases). V gave up 0 bases and J gave up 9 bases, with 11 bases separating them. The CDR3 spans 13 residues. The CDR3 loop reads CASSLAGDRKAFF. CDR3 coding DNA: TGTGCCAGCAGTTTAGCCGGTGACAGGAAAGCTTTCTTT.

The chain combines TRBV6-6 with TRBJ2-1, with TRBD2 identical over 9 bases. J gave up 0 bases and V 5 bases, and 8 bases lay outside the gene matches. The CDR3 runs to 17 residues. The germline V gene encodes CDR1 MNHNY and CDR2 SVGAGI (reference sequence). The CDR3 nucleotides are TGTGCCAGCAGTCCAAGCGGGGGGATCCGCTCCTACAATGAGCAGTTCTTC. Translation: CASSPSGGIRSYNEQFF.

The chain couples TRBV9 to TRBJ1-1, with a weak D call TRBD1 (5 bases). Germline V lookup: CDR1 SGDLS, CDR2 YYNGEE. CDR3 length: 15 residues. Trimming stripped 2 bases from V and 1 base from J, with 12 bases between. In DNA form, the CDR3 reads TGTGCCAGCAGCGTGTCCCAGGGTTCGAACACTGAAGCTTTCTTT. Amino acids: CASSVSQGSNTEAFF.

This clone was counted between two and nine times. This rearrangement joins TRBV18 to TRBJ2-7; D uncertain. Trimming removed 5 bases at V and 4 bases at J, with 6 bases between. The CDR3 loop spans 11 amino acids. Germline values: CDR1 KGHSH, CDR2 LQKENI. CDR3 residues: CASSEEYEQYF. CDR3 DNA sequence: TGTGCCAGCTCAGAGGAGTACGAGCAGTACTTC. Based on the CDR3 plus reference TRBV18 and TRBJ2-7, the full variable domain is NAGVMQNPRHLVRRRGQEARLRCSPMKGHSHVYWYRQLPEEGLKFMVYLQKENIIDESGMPKERFSAEFPKEGPSILRIQQVVRGDSAAYFCASSEEYEQYFGPGTRLTVT.

V and J are TRBV28 and TRBJ2-1, with 13 bases lining up with TRBD2. Germline-derived CDR1 and CDR2 are MDHEN and SYDVKM. V dropped 6 bases and J dropped 7; count of bases not matched to a gene: 6. This CDR3 is 15 amino acids long. The DNA for the CDR3 is TGTGCCAGCAGACGTGGGACTAGCGGGAAAAATGAGCAGTTCTTC. Translation gives CASRRGTSGKNEQFF.

V is TRBV6-2 or TRBV6-3 and J is TRBJ1-1, with D possibly being TRBD1 (5 bases). The CDR3 runs 13 residues. Trimming cost V 2 bases and J 6 bases, with 10 bases left between them. Germline loops: CDR1 MNHEY, CDR2 SVGEGT. The CDR3 loop reads CASSYAGPPEAFF. The CDR3 DNA is TGTGCCAGCAGTTACGCAGGGCCCCCTGAAGCTTTCTTT.

This chain links TRBV7-9 with TRBJ1-1; D unresolved. V shed 0 bases and J shed 7 bases, with 24 bases lying between them. This CDR3 has 18 residues. CDR1 SEHNR and CDR2 FQNEAQ come from the germline V gene (reference sequence). The CDR3 sequence: CASSLAEAATSRSGEAFF. CDR3 nucleotide sequence: TGTGCCAGCAGCTTAGCAGAGGCAGCCACCTCACGAAGTGGTGAAGCTTTCTTT.

The genes are TRBV6-6 and TRBJ1-5, with D possibly matching TRBD1 (5 bases). The CDR3 consists of 13 residues. Germline CDR1 MNHNY, CDR2 SVGAGI (reference sequence). V was trimmed by 8 bases and J by 6 bases, leaving 14 bases between them. The CDR3 region has the DNA TGTGCCAGCTGGGGGGAGTTGGCTCAGCCCCAGCATTTT. It encodes CASWGELAQPQHF.

The chain employs TRBV9 and TRBJ1-1; TRBD1 might be the D (6 bases). Germline assignment: CDR1 SGDLS and CDR2 YYNGEE. Deletions cut 0 bases from V and 5 bases from J, with 20 bases between. This CDR3 is 17 amino acids long. The CDR3 sequence is CASSVEGGAKGRTEAFF. In DNA, the CDR3 is TGTGCCAGCAGCGTAGAGGGGGGGGCCAAGGGCCGGACTGAAGCTTTCTTT. Full variable domain (remainder filled in from reference TRBV9 and TRBJ1-1): DSGVTQTPKHLITATGQRVTLRCSPRSGDLSVYWYQQSLDQGLQFLIQYYNGEERAKGNILERFSAQQFPDLHSELNLSSLELGDSALYFCASSVEGGAKGRTEAFFGQGTRLTVV.

The chain combines TRBV5-1 with TRBJ2-3; the match to TRBD1 covers 7 bases. Trimming removed 0 bases from V and 5 bases from J; junction bases left unmatched: 9. Germline CDR1 reads SGHRS; CDR2 reads YFSETQ. The CDR3 sequence is 16 residues long. The DNA for the CDR3 is TGCGCCAGCAGCTTGGGAGGGACAGCCCCGGGAGATACGCAGTATTTT. Protein product: CASSLGGTAPGDTQYF. The whole variable domain, filled in from reference TRBV5-1 and TRBJ2-3, reads KAGVTQTPRYLIKTRGQQVTLSCSPISGHRSVSWYQQTPGQGLQFLFEYFSETQRNKGNFPGRFSGRQFSNSRSEMNVSTLELGDSALYLCASSLGGTAPGDTQYFGPGTRLTVL.

The chain recombines TRBV19 with TRBJ2-1; tentative D call: TRBD2 (5 bases). The germline V gene has CDR1 LNHDA and CDR2 SQIVND (reference sequence). V lost 6 bases and J 4 bases, leaving 22 bases between the germline ends. This CDR3 is 17 amino acids long. The CDR3: CASRRELVVNGYNEQFF. As DNA, the CDR3 is TGTGCCAGTAGGAGAGAACTAGTAGTAAACGGTTACAATGAGCAGTTCTTC.

The chain is built from TRBV19 and TRBJ2-7; D is perhaps TRBD2 (5 bases). The CDR3 length is 14 residues. Deletions cut 6 bases from V and 1 base from J, with 13 bases between. Per germline, CDR1 LNHDA and CDR2 SQIVND (reference sequence). CDR3 sequence (DNA): TGTGCCAGTAGCCGCGGGCAGCCTTCCTACGAGCAGTACTTC. Its protein is CASSRGQPSYEQYF.

This chain uses TRBV27 with TRBJ1-1; 7 nucleotides align to TRBD1. The CDR3 sequence is 15 residues long. Germline loops: CDR1 MNHEY, CDR2 SMNVEV (reference sequence). With V trimmed by 1 base and J by 5 bases, 7 bases remained unmatched. CDR3 residues: CASSLYGRGETEAFF. Written as DNA, the CDR3 is TGTGCCAGCAGTTTATATGGCAGGGGGGAAACTGAAGCTTTCTTT.

The chain uses TRBV25-1 and TRBJ1-2, with 9 positions matching TRBD1. The CDR3 contains 18 residues. Germline CDR1 reads MGHDK; CDR2 reads SYGVNS. Trimming at V came to 1 base and at J to 2 bases, leaving 11 bases not matched to a gene. The CDR3 here is CASSESYGTGGRNYGYTF. The DNA for the CDR3 is TGTGCCAGCAGTGAATCCTATGGAACAGGGGGCAGGAACTATGGCTACACCTTC.

The chain uses TRBV7-3 and TRBJ2-3, with D uncertain. The germline V gene encodes CDR1 SGHTA and CDR2 FQGTGA. The CDR3 is made up of 15 amino acids. The ends were cut back, 6 bases at V and 2 bases at J, with 15 bases in the middle. CDR3 sequence: CASSTAGLYTDTQYF. The CDR3 region has the DNA TGTGCCAGCAGTACAGCAGGATTATACACAGATACGCAGTATTTT.

The rearrangement uses TRBV3-1 (or the pseudogene TRBV3-2) and TRBJ2-5; D is uncertain. V was cut by 2 bases and J by 6 bases, with 4 bases left in between. The CDR3 is 11 amino acids. The germline gives CDR1 LGHDT, CDR2 YNNKEL (reference sequence). The CDR3, as DNA: TGTGCCAGCAGCCAATTCAAGACCCAGTACTTC. The encoded protein is CASSQFKTQYF.

The V gene is TRBV3-1 (or the pseudogene TRBV3-2), the J gene TRBJ2-1; 7 bases agree with TRBD2. V shed 8 bases and J 8 bases; nucleotides not matched to a gene: 3. This CDR3 has 11 amino acids. Germline CDR1 and CDR2: LGHDT and YNNKEL (reference sequence). The CDR3 bases are TGTGCCAGCGGGGGGGTAGATGAGCAGTTCTTC. Amino acid sequence: CASGGVDEQFF.

The chain employs TRBV5-5 and TRBJ2-5; 7 nucleotides line up with TRBD1. The CDR3 runs 14 residues. Germline V lookup: CDR1 SGHKS, CDR2 YYEKEE (reference sequence). The ends lost 5 bases at V and 5 bases at J; junction bases unmatched: 9. The CDR3 region is CASSSGQVPETQYF. The DNA for the CDR3 is TGTGCCAGCAGTTCAGGACAGGTCCCTGAGACCCAGTACTTC. The entire variable domain, with the rest obtained from reference TRBV5-5 and TRBJ2-5, is as follows: DAGVTQSPTHLIKTRGQQVTLRCSPISGHKSVSWYQQVLGQGPQFIFQYYEKEERGRGNFPDRFSARQFPNYSSELNVNALLLGDSALYLCASSSGQVPETQYFGPGTRLLVL.

About this clone: One junction end does not reproduce the germline sequence, and a read error may be involved. V and J are TRBV28 and TRBJ1-4, with D possibly matching TRBD1 (6 bases). Germline CDR1 reads MDHEN; CDR2 reads SYDVKM. The CDR3 has 15 residues. This CDR3 is CASGLGTSGWEKLFF. The CDR3 bases are TGTGCCAGCGGTTTGGGGACATCGGGTTGGGAAAAACTGTTTTTT.

The chain is built from TRBV28 and TRBJ2-7, with TRBD1 matching 11 bases. V trimming: 4 bases; J trimming: 2 bases; junction bases outside the gene matches: 7. CDR3 length equals 16 residues. Germline CDR1 and CDR2: MDHEN and SYDVKM. CDR3 sequence (DNA): TGTGCCAGCAGTTACGGTCCGGGACAGGGGGCCTACGAGCAGTACTTC. Translation gives CASSYGPGQGAYEQYF. Full variable domain (remainder filled in from reference TRBV28 and TRBJ2-7): DVKVTQSSRYLVKRTGEKVFLECVQDMDHENMFWYRQDPGLGLRLIYFSYDVKMKEKGDIPEGYSVSREKKERFSLILESASTNQTSMYLCASSYGPGQGAYEQYFGPGTRLTVT.

This sequence joins TRBV5-8 and TRBJ1-5; 9 positions agree with TRBD1. V dropped 4 bases and J dropped 4; count of bases not matched to a gene: 3. Germline V gives CDR1 SGHTS, CDR2 YDEGEE. The length of the CDR3 is 14 residues. The DNA of the CDR3 is TGTGCCAGCAGCCCCGGGACAGGGAATCAGCCCCAGCATTTT. Translating gives CASSPGTGNQPQHF.

In its sample, this clone was seen many times. V is TRBV2 and J is TRBJ2-7, with a tentative D call TRBD2 (5 bases). Per germline, CDR1 SNHLY and CDR2 FYNNEI. The length of the CDR3 is 13 residues. Trimming removed 6 bases at V and 1 base at J, with 10 bases between. The CDR3, as DNA: TGTGCCAGCAGCGACGGGGATTCCTACGAGCAGTACTTC. Its protein product is CASSDGDSYEQYF.